This T cell receptor (beta chain) emerged from a study of T cell responses to AZD1222 COVID-19 vaccine. Study findings and constraints: Donors in the cohort were predominantly white British and more often female, and clonal diversity was possibly underestimated. Without day 14 samples, only post-peak T cell repertoires were studied.

CDR1 and CDR2 from the germline V gene are MNHEY and SVGAGI. The V end lost 5 bases, the J end lost 7 bases, and 14 bases lay between the germline ends. The CDR3 totals 14 residues. With respect to this clone: The antigen remains undetermined.

This table comes from immunoSEQ multiplex PCR, and its TCRdb copy is limited to in-frame clones, with some not included. The table shows tens of thousands of clones, with 65% to 85% occurring only once. The material sequenced was peripheral blood, taken on day 0 of MenACWY control vaccination. This TCR came from an adult in good health. This chain connects TRBV6-5 to TRBJ2-2, with D possibly TRBD2 on 6 matching bases. This CDR3 is CASSLPGDIGELFF. Written as DNA, the CDR3 is TGTGCCAGCAGTCTGCCGGGGGATATCGGGGAGCTGTTTTTT.